Listed below are T cell receptor beta chains from one sample, sequenced in a study of cytomegalovirus exposure and HLA in healthy donors. The assay was immunoSEQ multiplex PCR, and TCRdb's table has in-frame clones only and misses some. The sample lists under 200,000 clones, 75% to 80% occurring once. Sequences were obtained from PBMCs. Receptor source: a woman in her forties in good health and CMV-seronegative. CDR3s include the opening cysteine and the closing phenylalanine or tryptophan. The D gene is left open where the match is weak. Expanded clones get a size class; other rows say once, few or many, or leave the size out.

J | V | D | size | CDR3 | DNA
TRBJ1-5 | TRBV6-1 | TRBD1 | few | CASSDRVDQPQHF | TGTGCCAGCAGCGACAGGGTAGATCAGCCCCAGCATTTT
TRBJ1-6 | TRBV6-5 | TRBD1 | NA | CASGRSGGNNSPLHF | TGTGCCAGCGGGCGTTCAGGGGGCAATAATTCACCCCTCCACTTT
TRBJ2-4 | TRBV5-1 | NA | NA | CASSLDSKNIQYF | TGCGCCAGCAGCTTGGACAGCAAAAACATTCAGTACTTC
TRBJ1-5 | TRBV28 | NA | NA | CASSTPSSGSNQPQHF | TGTGCCAGCAGCACACCCTCCTCGGGAAGCAATCAGCCCCAGCATTTT
TRBJ2-5 | TRBV5-1 | NA | NA | CASSIGHLPVGTQYF | TGCGCCAGCAGTATCGGACACCTACCCGTCGGGACCCAGTACTTC
TRBJ1-1 | TRBV4-1 | NA | NA | CASSQLANTEAFF | TGCGCCAGCAGCCAGCTAGCTAACACTGAAGCTTTCTTT
TRBJ1-5 | TRBV5-1 | TRBD1 | few | CASSLEGTENQPQHF | TGCGCCAGCAGCTTGGAGGGGACAGAAAATCAGCCCCAGCATTTT
TRBJ2-2 | TRBV6-4 | TRBD2 | few | CASSGRLAGDTGELFF | TGTGCCAGCAGTGGAAGACTAGCGGGGGACACCGGGGAGCTGTTTTTT
TRBJ2-1 | TRBV4-2 | TRBD2 | NA | CASSQELAGGTRHEQFF | TGTGCCAGCAGCCAAGAGCTAGCGGGGGGAACAAGGCATGAGCAGTTCTTC
TRBJ2-3 | TRBV19 | TRBD1 | NA | CASSIARTGDTTDTQYF | TGTGCCAGTAGTATAGCCCGGACAGGGGATACCACAGATACGCAGTATTTT
TRBJ1-2 | TRBV18 | NA | NA | CASSPSTGQNYGYTF | TGTGCCAGCTCACCAAGTACCGGACAGAACTATGGCTACACCTTC
TRBJ2-1 | TRBV7-8 | NA | NA | CASRPQAVISYNEQFF | TGTGCCAGCAGACCCCAGGCAGTAATCTCCTACAATGAGCAGTTCTTC
TRBJ2-5 | TRBV5-1 | NA | NA | CASSLEAETQYF | TGCGCCAGCAGCTTGGAAGCGGAGACCCAGTACTTC
TRBJ1-1 | TRBV18 | TRBD1 | NA | CASSPLGTGDTEAFF | TGTGCCAGCTCACCCCTCGGGACAGGGGACACTGAAGCTTTCTTT
TRBJ2-3 | TRBV28 | NA | NA | CASRILGADTQYF | TGTGCCAGCAGAATTTTGGGAGCAGATACGCAGTATTTT
TRBJ1-2 | TRBV7-3 | TRBD1 | NA | CASSNRDRGTTGYTF | TGTGCCAGCAGCAACCGGGACAGGGGGACTACTGGCTACACCTTC
TRBJ2-7 | TRBV5-1 | TRBD2 | NA | CASTVAGGVPYEQYF | TGCGCCAGCACCGTAGCGGGGGGGGTCCCCTACGAGCAGTACTTC
TRBJ2-7 | TRBV5-1 | TRBD1 | NA | CASSSRDREVHEQYF | TGCGCCAGCAGCTCCCGGGACAGGGAAGTCCACGAGCAGTACTTC
TRBJ2-7 | TRBV2 | TRBD2 | NA | CASKNQGLAGGKQYF | TGTGCCAGCAAAAACCAAGGACTAGCGGGGGGAAAGCAGTACTTC
TRBJ1-2 | TRBV9 | NA | NA | CASSVDLAGLGGYTF | TGTGCCAGCAGCGTAGATTTGGCAGGGCTGGGGGGCTACACCTTC
TRBJ1-4 | TRBV9 | TRBD1 | NA | CASSGDRTNEKLFF | TGTGCCAGCAGCGGGGACAGAACAAATGAAAAACTGTTTTTT
TRBJ1-2 | TRBV28 | TRBD1 | NA | CASRSGQGSGYTF | TGTGCCAGCAGGTCGGGACAGGGCTCTGGCTACACCTTC
TRBJ2-2 | TRBV2 | NA | NA | CASKKQVGVAGELFF | TGTGCCAGCAAGAAACAGGTCGGAGTCGCCGGGGAGCTGTTTTTT